The TCR beta chain under discussion was sequenced for a study of somatic mutations in cytotoxic T cells in rheumatoid arthritis. This clone qualifies as medium-sized (0.01 to 0.1%). Clones were sequenced by immunoSEQ multiplex PCR, and TCRdb holds only the in-frame ones, with some missing. Counted here are 13,000 or so clones, 82% occurring once; the ten biggest clones make up 25% to 30%. This receptor was obtained from an adult with rheumatoid arthritis. The source material was CD8+ T cells sorted from blood.

CDR3 loop: CASSLRADFSYNSPLHF. In nucleotides, the CDR3 is TGTGCCAGCAGCTTGAGAGCGGACTTCTCCTATAATTCACCCCTCCACTTT. The rearrangement uses TRBV5-5 and TRBJ1-6; D remains ambiguous. In germline, CDR1 is SGHKS, CDR2 YYEKEE (reference sequence). Trimming removed 1 base from V and 0 bases from J, with 11 bases in between. The CDR3 has 17 amino acids.